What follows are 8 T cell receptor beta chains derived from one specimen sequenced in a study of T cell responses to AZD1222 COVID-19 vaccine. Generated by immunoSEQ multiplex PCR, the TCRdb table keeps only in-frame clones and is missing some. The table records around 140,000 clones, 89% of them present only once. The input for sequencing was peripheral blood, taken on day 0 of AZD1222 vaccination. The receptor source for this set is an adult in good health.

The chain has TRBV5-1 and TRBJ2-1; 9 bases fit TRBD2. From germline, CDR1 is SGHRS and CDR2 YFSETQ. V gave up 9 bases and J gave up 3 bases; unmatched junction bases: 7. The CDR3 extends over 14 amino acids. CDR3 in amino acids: CATKQTSGYNEQFF. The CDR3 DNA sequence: TGCGCCACCAAGCAGACTAGCGGCTACAATGAGCAGTTCTTC.

CDR3 amino acids: CASSLAGGAGDTQYF. CDR3 sequence (DNA): TGTGCCAGCAGCTTAGCCGGAGGGGCTGGAGATACGCAGTATTTT. The chain combines TRBV7-9 with TRBJ2-3; D is possibly TRBD2 (6 bases). The germline V gene encodes CDR1 SEHNR and CDR2 FQNEAQ (reference sequence). CDR3 size: 15 residues. With 0 bases removed from V and 5 bases from J, the gap between germline ends came to 12 bases.

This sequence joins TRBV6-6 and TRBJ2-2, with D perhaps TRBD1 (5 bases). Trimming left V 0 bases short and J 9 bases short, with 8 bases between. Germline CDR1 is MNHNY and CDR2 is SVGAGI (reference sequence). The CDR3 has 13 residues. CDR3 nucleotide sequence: TGTGCCAGCAGTTACTCAGGGGCCCGGGAGCTGTTTTTT. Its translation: CASSYSGARELFF.

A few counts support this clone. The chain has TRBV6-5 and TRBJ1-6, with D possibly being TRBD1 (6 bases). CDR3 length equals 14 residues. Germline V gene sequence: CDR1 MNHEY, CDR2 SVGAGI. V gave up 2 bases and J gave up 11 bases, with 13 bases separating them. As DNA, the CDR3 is TGTGCCAGCAGTTACGAGGGCAGGGGCGCACCCCTCCACTTT. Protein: CASSYEGRGAPLHF.

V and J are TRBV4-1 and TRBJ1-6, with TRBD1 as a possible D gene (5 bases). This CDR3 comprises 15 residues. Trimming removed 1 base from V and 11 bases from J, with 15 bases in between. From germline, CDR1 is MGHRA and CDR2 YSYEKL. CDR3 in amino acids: CASSQGRGKRAPLHF. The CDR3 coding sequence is TGCGCCAGCAGCCAAGGAAGGGGTAAGAGGGCACCCCTCCACTTT.

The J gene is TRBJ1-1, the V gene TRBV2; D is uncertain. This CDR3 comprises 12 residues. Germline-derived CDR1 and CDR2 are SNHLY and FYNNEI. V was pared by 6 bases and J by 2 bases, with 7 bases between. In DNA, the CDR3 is TGTGCCAGCAGGAATACCAACACTGAAGCTTTCTTT. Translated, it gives CASRNTNTEAFF. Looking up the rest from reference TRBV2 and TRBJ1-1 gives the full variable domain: EPEVTQTPSHQVTQMGQEVILRCVPISNHLYFYWYRQILGQKVEFLVSFYNNEISEKSEIFDDQFSVERPDGSNFTLKIRSTKLEDSAMYFCASRNTNTEAFFGQGTRLTVV.

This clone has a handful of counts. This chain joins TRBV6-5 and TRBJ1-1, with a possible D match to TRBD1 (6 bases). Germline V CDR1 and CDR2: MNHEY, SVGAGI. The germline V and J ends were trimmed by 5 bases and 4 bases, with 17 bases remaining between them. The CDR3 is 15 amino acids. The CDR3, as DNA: TGTGCCAGCAGTCCCCCAGCAGGGGCCGGCACTGAAGCTTTCTTT. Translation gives CASSPPAGAGTEAFF.

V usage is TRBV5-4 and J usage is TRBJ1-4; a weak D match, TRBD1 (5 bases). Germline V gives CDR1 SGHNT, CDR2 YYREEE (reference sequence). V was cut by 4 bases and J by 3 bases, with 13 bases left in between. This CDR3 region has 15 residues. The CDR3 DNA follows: TGTGCCAGCAGCGAGTCCCCGGGGCCTAATGAAAAACTGTTTTTT. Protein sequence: CASSESPGPNEKLFF.